This TCR beta chain was sequenced in a study of neurological immune-mediated disorders. This clonotype was counted many times. Its ends do not fully match the called genes, so a read error is possible. This CDR3 contains 15 residues. Germline V CDR1 and CDR2: SGHRS, YFSETQ. TCRdb used MiXCR to reprocess the 5' RACE reads, holding one entry per CDR3 protein. The sample has fewer than 45,000 distinct CDR3 sequences, just under 6.5% seen once. The chain joins TRBV5-1 to TRBJ1-1; D gene uncertain. This TCR was sampled from a woman in her forties in good health. Sequenced: CD4+ T cells from blood. DNA of the CDR3: TGCGCCAGTAGCTTGGCCGCGGGTAGTGCTGCTGAAGCTTTCTTT. Translation gives CASSLAAGSAAEAFF.